These T cell receptor beta chains were read from a single sample in a study of blood T cell repertoires in COVID-19. Here immunoSEQ multiplex PCR was the method, and the copy in TCRdb shows in-frame clones only, minus some. Among about 90,000 clones listed, around 90% were seen once. Material: peripheral blood. Every receptor here comes from a human donor with active COVID-19. The donor label of this sample is uncertain. Each CDR3 is given with its conserved first and last residue. The D gene is left open where the match is weak. The size of a clone is reported for some rows only, either as once, few or many, or as a class for expanded clones.

v_call	d_call	clone_size	j_call	cdr3_aa	cdr3_nt
TRBV6-5	.	.	TRBJ1-3	CASGRGTSGNTIYF	TGTGCCAGCGGGCGCGGGACCTCTGGAAACACCATATATTTT
TRBV2	TRBD1	.	TRBJ2-1	CASSERTGVGEQFF	TGTGCCAGCAGTGAACGGACAGGGGTTGGTGAGCAGTTCTTC
TRBV10-3	TRBD2	.	TRBJ2-5	CATASLAGGEETQYF	TGTGCCACCGCCTCCCTAGCGGGGGGCGAAGAGACCCAGTACTTC
TRBV14	.	.	TRBJ1-2	CASSQTGFYGYTF	TGTGCCAGCAGCCAAACAGGTTTCTATGGCTACACCTTC
TRBV18	.	.	TRBJ2-5	CASSPREFQETQYF	TGTGCCAGCTCACCACGGGAGTTCCAAGAGACCCAGTACTTC
TRBV5-8	TRBD2	.	TRBJ2-3	CASSSGASGPYTDTQYF	TGTGCCAGCAGCTCTGGGGCTAGCGGGCCCTACACAGATACGCAGTATTTT
TRBV7-9	TRBD1	.	TRBJ2-2	CASSRPGQLNTGELFF	TGTGCCAGCAGCAGGCCGGGACAGCTGAACACCGGGGAGCTGTTTTTT
TRBV7-2	.	few	TRBJ1-5	CASSSQGQRAQHF	TGTGCCAGCAGCTCGCAGGGTCAGAGAGCCCAGCATTTT
TRBV4-2	.	.	TRBJ1-2	CASSPQTDKEGYTF	TGTGCCAGCAGCCCACAAACGGACAAGGAGGGCTACACCTTC
TRBV5-1	TRBD1	.	TRBJ1-2	CASSSGQDGWATAGYTF	TGCGCCAGCAGCTCGGGACAGGACGGATGGGCGACGGCTGGCTACACCTTC
TRBV11-2	.	.	TRBJ2-4	CASSKGGVGAAKNIQYF	TGTGCCAGCAGCAAAGGCGGGGTTGGGGCAGCCAAAAACATTCAGTACTTC
TRBV4-1	.	once	TRBJ1-3	CASRPTVGVSGNTIYF	TGCGCCAGCAGACCCACCGTAGGGGTGTCTGGAAACACCATATATTTT
TRBV2	.	.	TRBJ1-1	CAGRQAVNTEAFF	TGTGCCGGCAGACAGGCCGTGAACACTGAAGCTTTCTTT
TRBV5-1	.	once	TRBJ1-1	CASSHSKDGGTEAFF	TGCGCCAGCTCCCATAGCAAGGACGGGGGGACTGAAGCTTTCTTT
TRBV5-4	.	once	TRBJ1-4	CASSLARGGTEKLFF	TGTGCCAGCAGCTTGGCCCGCGGGGGAACTGAAAAACTGTTTTTT
TRBV3-1/TRBV3-2	.	.	TRBJ1-3	CASSPGGVSGNTIYF	TGTGCCAGCAGCCCCGGGGGGGTTTCTGGAAACACCATATATTTT
TRBV7-2	.	.	TRBJ2-1	CASSRGNRYNEQFF	TGTGCCAGCAGCCGGGGGAACAGATACAATGAGCAGTTCTTC
TRBV5-1	.	.	TRBJ2-2	CASSPGQSVTRELFF	TGCGCCAGCAGCCCAGGACAGTCCGTCACGAGGGAGCTGTTTTTT
TRBV6-5	.	.	TRBJ1-5	CASSYSWTGNQPQHF	TGTGCCAGCAGTTACTCCTGGACAGGCAATCAGCCCCAGCATTTT
TRBV4-3	.	.	TRBJ1-1	CASSQVVGQENTEAFF	TGCGCCAGCAGCCAAGTCGTAGGTCAGGAGAACACTGAAGCTTTCTTT
TRBV7-9	.	.	TRBJ2-1	CASSLKLGLFNEQFF	TGTGCCAGCAGCTTAAAGTTGGGACTCTTCAATGAGCAGTTCTTC
TRBV7-6	.	once	TRBJ2-5	CASSNSYRDKDETQYF	TGTGCCAGCAGCAATTCTTACCGGGACAAGGACGAGACCCAGTACTTC
TRBV5-1	.	.	TRBJ2-3	CASRTSGATDTQYF	TGCGCCAGCAGGACCTCAGGGGCCACAGATACGCAGTATTTT
TRBV5-1	.	.	TRBJ1-1	CASSVTGSANTEAFF	TGCGCCAGCAGCGTCACAGGGTCAGCGAACACTGAAGCTTTCTTT
TRBV13	TRBD1	.	TRBJ1-2	CASTQGVRNYGYTF	TGTGCCAGCACTCAGGGGGTCAGGAACTATGGCTACACCTTC
TRBV7-8	.	once	TRBJ1-2	CASSFPGNYGYTF	TGTGCCAGCAGCTTTCCAGGGAACTATGGCTACACCTTC
TRBV2	TRBD2	.	TRBJ2-7	CASQVGAGGYEQYF	TGTGCCAGCCAGGTCGGCGCGGGAGGCTACGAGCAGTACTTC
TRBV3-1/TRBV3-2	TRBD2	.	TRBJ2-5	CASSQQAGGGETQYF	TGTGCCAGCAGCCAACAAGCGGGGGGTGGAGAGACCCAGTACTTC
TRBV9	TRBD2	.	TRBJ2-2	CASSVEGLAPTGELFF	TGTGCCAGCAGCGTAGAGGGACTAGCGCCGACAGGGGAGCTGTTTTTT
TRBV13	TRBD2	.	TRBJ2-5	CASSLGAGPLGRETQYF	TGTGCCAGCAGCTTAGGAGCGGGGCCATTGGGGCGAGAGACCCAGTACTTC
TRBV11-2	TRBD2	.	TRBJ2-3	CASSPGLVPSDTQYF	TGTGCCAGCAGTCCCGGACTAGTACCATCAGATACGCAGTATTTT
TRBV5-6	.	few	TRBJ2-7	CASSPPAYRGEQYF	TGTGCCAGCAGCCCTCCCGCCTACCGAGGCGAGCAGTACTTC
TRBV25-1	.	.	TRBJ2-1	CASSGILPYNEQFF	TGTGCCAGCAGTGGTATCCTTCCCTACAATGAGCAGTTCTTC
TRBV19	TRBD1	once	TRBJ2-7	CASSGTGGTYEQYF	TGTGCCAGTAGTGGTACAGGGGGCACCTACGAGCAGTACTTC
TRBV7-3	.	few	TRBJ1-3	CASSIRGSGNTIYF	TGTGCCAGCAGCATCAGGGGATCTGGAAACACCATATATTTT
TRBV6-1	.	.	TRBJ2-2	CASREVPTRAWTGELFF	TGTGCCAGCAGGGAAGTTCCCACCAGGGCATGGACCGGGGAGCTGTTTTTT
TRBV4-2	.	few	TRBJ1-2	CASSQRSGTGLGGYTF	TGTGCCAGCAGCCAGCGGTCCGGGACTGGGTTGGGTGGCTACACCTTC
TRBV7-8	TRBD1	.	TRBJ2-1	CASSLASGTGGRNEQFF	TGTGCCAGCAGCTTAGCGTCCGGGACAGGGGGCAGGAATGAGCAGTTCTTC
TRBV4-2	TRBD1	.	TRBJ1-3	CASSQRQGVFSGNTIYF	TGTGCCAGCAGCCAACGACAGGGGGTCTTCTCTGGAAACACCATATATTTT
TRBV6-5	.	.	TRBJ2-7	CASSYSRTLAYEQYF	TGTGCCAGCAGTTACAGTAGGACACTGGCCTACGAGCAGTACTTC
TRBV28	.	.	TRBJ2-7	CASSLWREVYEQYF	TGTGCCAGCAGTTTATGGAGGGAGGTCTACGAGCAGTACTTC
TRBV14	TRBD1	.	TRBJ1-1	CASSQDQGVVNTEAFF	TGTGCCAGCAGCCAAGATCAGGGGGTAGTGAACACTGAAGCTTTCTTT
TRBV5-1	TRBD1	.	TRBJ1-1	CASSMGQGATEAFF	TGCGCCAGCAGCATGGGACAGGGGGCGACTGAAGCTTTCTTT
TRBV2	TRBD2	.	TRBJ2-3	CASSTALLAGIKDTQYF	TGTGCCAGCAGTACTGCTCTACTAGCGGGGATTAAGGATACGCAGTATTTT
TRBV28	TRBD2	.	TRBJ2-1	CASSLGLAANEQFF	TGTGCCAGCAGTTTAGGACTAGCAGCAAATGAGCAGTTCTTC
TRBV7-6	TRBD1	.	TRBJ1-2	CASSPGRDSAYGYTF	TGTGCCAGCAGCCCCGGTCGGGACAGTGCCTATGGCTACACCTTC
TRBV28	TRBD1	.	TRBJ1-5	CASRTGADLSNQPQHF	TGTGCCAGCAGGACAGGGGCCGATCTTAGCAATCAGCCCCAGCATTTT
TRBV10-3	.	.	TRBJ2-7	CAISAGLQYEQYF	TGTGCCATCAGTGCAGGGTTGCAATACGAGCAGTACTTC
TRBV19	TRBD1	once	TRBJ1-2	CASSTLDRGLDYGYTF	TGTGCCAGTAGTACCCTAGACAGGGGGCTCGACTATGGCTACACCTTC
TRBV19	TRBD1	.	TRBJ1-2	CASKIRQGANYGYTF	TGTGCCAGTAAGATTCGACAGGGGGCTAACTATGGCTACACCTTC
TRBV28	.	.	TRBJ2-2	CASSLLDSPNTGELFF	TGTGCCAGCAGTTTACTAGACAGCCCGAACACCGGGGAGCTGTTTTTT
TRBV27	TRBD1	.	TRBJ1-5	CASSLKGPGTGQPQHF	TGTGCCAGCAGTTTAAAGGGGCCCGGGACAGGGCAGCCCCAGCATTTT
TRBV3-1/TRBV3-2	TRBD2	.	TRBJ2-2	CASSQDGGGNTGELFF	TGTGCCAGCAGCCAAGATGGCGGGGGAAACACCGGGGAGCTGTTTTTT
TRBV5-6	.	.	TRBJ1-2	CASSPPFRGGGDGYTF	TGTGCCAGCAGCCCCCCTTTTAGGGGGGGTGGCGATGGCTACACCTTC
TRBV7-9	TRBD2	.	TRBJ2-7	CASSPGLAGEISYEQYF	TGTGCCAGCAGCCCGGGACTAGCGGGGGAGATCTCCTACGAGCAGTACTTC